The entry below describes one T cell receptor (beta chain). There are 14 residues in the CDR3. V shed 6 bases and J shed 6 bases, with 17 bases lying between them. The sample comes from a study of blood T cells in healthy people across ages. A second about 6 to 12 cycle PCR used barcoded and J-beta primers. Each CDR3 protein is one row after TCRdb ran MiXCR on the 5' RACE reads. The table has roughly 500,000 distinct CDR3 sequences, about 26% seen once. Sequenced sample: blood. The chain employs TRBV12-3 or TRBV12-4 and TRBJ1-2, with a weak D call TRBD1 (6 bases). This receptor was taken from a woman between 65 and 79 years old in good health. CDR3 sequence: CASSQPTGPHGYTF. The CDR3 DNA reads TGTGCCAGCAGCCAGCCGACAGGACCTCATGGCTACACCTTC.